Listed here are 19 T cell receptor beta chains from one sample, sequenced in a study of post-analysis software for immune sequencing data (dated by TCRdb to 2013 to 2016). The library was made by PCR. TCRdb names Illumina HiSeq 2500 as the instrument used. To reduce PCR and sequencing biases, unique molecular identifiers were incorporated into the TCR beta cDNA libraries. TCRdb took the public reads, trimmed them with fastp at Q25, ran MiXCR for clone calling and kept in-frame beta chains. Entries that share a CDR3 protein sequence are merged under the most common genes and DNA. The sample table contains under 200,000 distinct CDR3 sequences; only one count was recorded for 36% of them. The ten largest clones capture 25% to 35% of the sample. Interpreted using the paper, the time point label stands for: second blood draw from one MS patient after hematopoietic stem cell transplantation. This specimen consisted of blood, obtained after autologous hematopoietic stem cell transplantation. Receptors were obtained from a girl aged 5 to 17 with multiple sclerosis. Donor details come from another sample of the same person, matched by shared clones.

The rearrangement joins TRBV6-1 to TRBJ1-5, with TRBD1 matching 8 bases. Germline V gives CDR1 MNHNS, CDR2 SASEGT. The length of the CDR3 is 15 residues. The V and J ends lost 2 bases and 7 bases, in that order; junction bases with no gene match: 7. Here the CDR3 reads CASSEKYRGFQPQHF. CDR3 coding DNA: TGTGCCAGCAGTGAAAAATACAGGGGGTTCCAGCCCCAGCATTTT.

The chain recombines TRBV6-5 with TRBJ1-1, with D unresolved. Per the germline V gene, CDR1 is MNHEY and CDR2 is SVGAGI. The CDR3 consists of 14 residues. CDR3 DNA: TGTCTCTGCGCCCCAGGTACTCTGAACACTGAAGCTTTCTTT. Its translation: CLCAPGTLNTEAFF.

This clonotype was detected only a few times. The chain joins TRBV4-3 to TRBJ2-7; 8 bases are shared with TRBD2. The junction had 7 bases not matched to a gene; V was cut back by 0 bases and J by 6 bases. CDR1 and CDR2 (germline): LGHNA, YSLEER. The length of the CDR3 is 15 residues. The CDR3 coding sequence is TGCGCCAGCAGCCAAGATTTGGGACTAGTACGCGAGCAGTACTTC. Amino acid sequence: CASSQDLGLVREQYF.

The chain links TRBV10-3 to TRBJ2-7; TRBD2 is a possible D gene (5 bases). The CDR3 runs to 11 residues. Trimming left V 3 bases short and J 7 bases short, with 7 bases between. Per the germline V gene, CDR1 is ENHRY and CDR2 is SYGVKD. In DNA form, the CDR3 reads TGTGCCATCAGTGATACGGGGGAGCAGTACTTC. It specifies CAISDTGEQYF.

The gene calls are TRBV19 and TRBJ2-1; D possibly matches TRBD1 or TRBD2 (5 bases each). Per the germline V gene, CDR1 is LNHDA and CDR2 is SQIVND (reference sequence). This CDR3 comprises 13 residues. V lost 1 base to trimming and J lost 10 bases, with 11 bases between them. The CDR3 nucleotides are TGTGCCAGTAGTATAGGAGGGACCGGCGAGCAGTTCTTC. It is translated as CASSIGGTGEQFF.

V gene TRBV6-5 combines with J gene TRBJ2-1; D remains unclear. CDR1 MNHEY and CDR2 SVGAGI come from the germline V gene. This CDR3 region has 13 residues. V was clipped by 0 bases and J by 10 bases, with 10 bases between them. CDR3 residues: CASSYSLANEQFF. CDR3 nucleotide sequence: TGTGCCAGCAGTTACTCCCTCGCGAACGAGCAGTTCTTC.

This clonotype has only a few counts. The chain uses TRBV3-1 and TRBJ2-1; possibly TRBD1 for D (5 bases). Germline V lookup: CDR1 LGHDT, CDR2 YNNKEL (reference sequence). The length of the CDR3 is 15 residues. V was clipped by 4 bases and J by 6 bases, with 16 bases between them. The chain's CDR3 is CASSPHRSSINEQFF. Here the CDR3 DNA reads TGTGCCAGCAGCCCCCACAGGAGCTCAATCAATGAGCAGTTCTTC.

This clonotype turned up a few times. The CDR3 spells CASSEFLGQTDTQYF. CDR3 coding DNA: TGTGCCAGCAGTGAGTTCCTGGGGCAGACAGATACGCAGTATTTT. The V call is TRBV2, the J call TRBJ2-3, with TRBD1 as a possible D gene (5 bases). This CDR3 region has 15 residues. Germline CDR1 and CDR2: SNHLY and FYNNEI. Between the trimmed V and J ends, which lost 3 bases and 3 bases, there was a span of 13 bases.

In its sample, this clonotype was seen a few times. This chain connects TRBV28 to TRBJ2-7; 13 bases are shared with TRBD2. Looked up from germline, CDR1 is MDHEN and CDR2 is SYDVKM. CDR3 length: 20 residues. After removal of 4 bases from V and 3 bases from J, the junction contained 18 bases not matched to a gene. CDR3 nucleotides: TGTGCCAGCAGTTCCCCGGGACAACGAACCGGGACTAGCGGGATCTACGAGCAGTACTTC. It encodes CASSSPGQRTGTSGIYEQYF.

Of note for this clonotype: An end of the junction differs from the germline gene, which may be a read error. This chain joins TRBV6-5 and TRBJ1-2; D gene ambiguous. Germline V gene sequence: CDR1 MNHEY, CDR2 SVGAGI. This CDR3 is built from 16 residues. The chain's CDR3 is CASSPGWRVLNYGNTF. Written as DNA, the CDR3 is TGTGCCAGCAGTCCGGGTTGGAGGGTCCTCAACTATGGCAACACCTTC.

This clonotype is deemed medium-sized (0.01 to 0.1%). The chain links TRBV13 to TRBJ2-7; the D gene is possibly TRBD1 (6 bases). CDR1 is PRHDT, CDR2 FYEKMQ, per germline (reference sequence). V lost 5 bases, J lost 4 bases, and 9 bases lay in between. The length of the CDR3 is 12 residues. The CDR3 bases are TGTGCCAGCAGCCCACAGGGTTACGAGCAGTACTTC. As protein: CASSPQGYEQYF.

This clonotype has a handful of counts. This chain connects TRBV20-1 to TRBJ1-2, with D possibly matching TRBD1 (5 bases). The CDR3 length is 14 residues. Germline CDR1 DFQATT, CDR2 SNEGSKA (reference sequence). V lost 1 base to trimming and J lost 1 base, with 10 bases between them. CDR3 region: CSARGSRDNYGYTF. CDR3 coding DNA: TGCAGTGCTAGAGGAAGCAGGGATAACTATGGCTACACCTTC.

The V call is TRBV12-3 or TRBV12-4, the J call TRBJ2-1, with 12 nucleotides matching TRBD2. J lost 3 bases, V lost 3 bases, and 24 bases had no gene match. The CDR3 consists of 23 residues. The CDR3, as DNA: TGTGCCAGCAGTTTCAGGACTCCTCCCAGCAACCGGACTAGCGGGAATCTCTACAATGAGCAGTTCTTC. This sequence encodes CASSFRTPPSNRTSGNLYNEQFF.

CDR3 protein: CASTFEGASNNEQFF. CDR3 bases: TGTGCCAGCACCTTCGAGGGGGCAAGTAACAATGAGCAGTTCTTC. The rearrangement uses TRBV6-5 and TRBJ2-1; TRBD1 matches 7 bases. Germline trimming cut 7 bases from V and 5 bases from J; bases unmatched to any gene: 11. The germline V gene encodes CDR1 MNHEY and CDR2 SVGAGI. There are 15 residues in the CDR3.

In DNA form, the CDR3 reads TGTGCCAGCAGTCGGACTAGCGGGAGGTACGGGGCCAATGAGCAGTTCTTC. Translated: CASSRTSGRYGANEQFF. The J gene is TRBJ2-1, the V gene TRBV7-2, with 14 bases matching TRBD2. The CDR3 sequence is 17 residues long. Germline V lookup: CDR1 SGHTA, CDR2 FQGNSA. The V gene end was trimmed by 6 bases and the J gene end by 6 bases; junction bases not matched to a gene: 10. Using reference TRBV7-2 and TRBJ2-1 for the parts outside the CDR3, the full variable domain is GAGVSQSPSNKVTEKGKDVELRCDPISGHTALYWYRQSLGQGLEFLIYFQGNSAPDKSGLPSDRFSAERTGGSVSTLTIQRTQQEDSAVYLCASSRTSGRYGANEQFFGPGTRLTVL.

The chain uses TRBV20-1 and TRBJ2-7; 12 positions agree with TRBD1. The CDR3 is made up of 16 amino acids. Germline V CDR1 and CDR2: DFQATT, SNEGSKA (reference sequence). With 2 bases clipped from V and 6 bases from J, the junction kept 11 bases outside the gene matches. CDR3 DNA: TGCAGTGCTAGACCAACTAGGGGACAGGGGGCTTCCGAGCAGTACTTC. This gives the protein CSARPTRGQGASEQYF.

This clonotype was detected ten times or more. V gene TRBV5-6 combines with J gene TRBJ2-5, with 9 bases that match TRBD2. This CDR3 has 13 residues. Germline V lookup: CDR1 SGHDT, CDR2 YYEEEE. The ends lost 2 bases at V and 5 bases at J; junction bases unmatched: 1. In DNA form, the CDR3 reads TGTGCCAGCAGCTTCAGCGGGAGGGAGACCCAGTACTTC. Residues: CASSFSGRETQYF.

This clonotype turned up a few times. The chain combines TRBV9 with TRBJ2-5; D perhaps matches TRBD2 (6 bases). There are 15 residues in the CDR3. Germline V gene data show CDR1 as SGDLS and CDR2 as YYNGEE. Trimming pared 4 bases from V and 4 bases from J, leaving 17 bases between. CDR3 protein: CASSPSGTVAETQYF. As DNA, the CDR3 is TGTGCCAGCAGCCCTAGTGGGACTGTGGCAGAGACCCAGTACTTC. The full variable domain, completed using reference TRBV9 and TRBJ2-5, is DSGVTQTPKHLITATGQRVTLRCSPRSGDLSVYWYQQSLDQGLQFLIQYYNGEERAKGNILERFSAQQFPDLHSELNLSSLELGDSALYFCASSPSGTVAETQYFGPGTRLLVL.

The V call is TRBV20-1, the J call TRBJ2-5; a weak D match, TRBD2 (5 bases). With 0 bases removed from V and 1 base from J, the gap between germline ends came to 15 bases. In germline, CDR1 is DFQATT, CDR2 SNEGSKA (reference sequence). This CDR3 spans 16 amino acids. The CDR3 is CSARDRSEAPQETQYF. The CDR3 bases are TGCAGTGCTAGAGATCGGTCGGAGGCCCCCCAAGAGACCCAGTACTTC.